These T cell receptor beta chains were read from a single sample in a study of T cell repertoires in cytomegalovirus infection. TCRdb re-called the reads with MiXCR, one entry per CDR3 protein. The sample contains a few hundred thousand distinct CDR3 sequences, about 17% of which appear only once. The sequencing input was CD8+ T cells from PBMCs. All receptors derive from a human donor in good health (CMV status not recorded). Some clones in this sample may be carry-over from other donors' samples. Both conserved end residues are part of each CDR3. The D gene is left open where the match is weak. The size entry is marked missing in some rows and otherwise reads once, few, many or a size class.

j_call v_call clone_size d_call cdr3_nt cdr3_aa
TRBJ1-3 TRBV29-1 many NA TGCAGCGTTGAAGCCTGGACCGCTAACTCTGGAAACACCATATATTTT CSVEAWTANSGNTIYF
TRBJ1-2 TRBV6-1 NA NA TGTGCCAGCAGCCTACCCTCAGCCTATGGCTACACCTTC CASSLPSAYGYTF
TRBJ2-7 TRBV3-1 NA TRBD1 TGTGCCAGCAGCCAAGATGAGGTCGGGGACAGGGGTGTGTACGAGCAGTACTTC CASSQDEVGDRGVYEQYF
TRBJ2-1 TRBV7-8 many TRBD2 TGTGCCAGCAGCTTAGGAGTAGCGGGGGTGGATGAGCAGTTCTTC CASSLGVAGVDEQFF
TRBJ2-1 TRBV12-3/TRBV12-4 few TRBD1 TGTGCCAGCAACCCCGGGACAGGCCCCTACAATGAGCAGTTCTTC CASNPGTGPYNEQFF
TRBJ2-2 TRBV11-2 many NA TGTGCCAGCAGCTCCCCGGGACACATATACACCGGGGAGCTGTTTTTT CASSSPGHIYTGELFF
TRBJ2-3 TRBV27 NA NA TGTGCCTGTCGGAAGGGGGGGTACACAGATACGCAGTATTTT CACRKGGYTDTQYF
TRBJ2-2 TRBV7-4 NA TRBD1 TGTGCCAGCAGCTCCCGGGACAGGGGTTTCACCTGGGAGCTGTTTTTT CASSSRDRGFTWELFF
TRBJ2-3 TRBV7-2 many TRBD2 TGTGCCAGCAGCTCCTTAGCGGGGGGGAAGTTTGAGACGCAGTATTTT CASSSLAGGKFETQYF
TRBJ1-5 TRBV4-1 NA NA TGCGCCAGCCGACCAAGTCTAAATAGCAATCAGCCCCAGCATTTT CASRPSLNSNQPQHF
TRBJ2-2 TRBV6-8 few NA TGTGCCAGCAGTTACCTCGGGCAGAGCACCGGGGAGCTGTTTTTT CASSYLGQSTGELFF
TRBJ2-5 TRBV5-6 NA TRBD2 TGTGCCAGCAGCTTGTTTATGGCGGGGGGGCCGGGGGAGACCCAGTACTTC CASSLFMAGGPGETQYF
TRBJ2-7 TRBV6-2/TRBV6-3 many TRBD1 TGTGCCAGCAGTTTACTGCGCGGGACAGGTCCGAGCTCCTACGAGCAGTACTTC CASSLLRGTGPSSYEQYF
TRBJ1-5 TRBV7-8 many NA TGTGCCAGCAGCGAGGGGGGGGTTGGCCAGCCCCAGCATTTT CASSEGGVGQPQHF
TRBJ2-1 TRBV12-3/TRBV12-4 few TRBD2 TGTGCCAGCAGGGGACTAGCGGGGCGCTACAATGAGCAGTTCTTC CASRGLAGRYNEQFF
TRBJ2-7 TRBV6-6 many NA TGTGCCAGCACTGGGTCAGACCTCTCCTACGAGCAGTACTTC CASTGSDLSYEQYF
TRBJ1-1 TRBV7-6 NA NA TGTGCCAGCAGCCTAGGGGGGGGCAGGGCCACTGAAGCTTTCTTT CASSLGGGRATEAFF
TRBJ2-1 TRBV4-1 many NA TGCGCCAGCAGCCAAGGACAGGCTGGCTACAATGAGCAGTTCTTC CASSQGQAGYNEQFF
TRBJ2-1 TRBV27 NA NA TGTGCCAGCAGTCAACCGCAGTTCTTC CASSQPQFF
TRBJ2-1 TRBV5-6 many NA TGTGCCAGCAGCAAGTACGACGTACTAGCAGGCGATGAGCAGTTCTTC CASSKYDVLAGDEQFF
TRBJ1-2 TRBV7-9 few NA TGTGCCAGCAGCTCTTCAGACAGATATGGCTACACCTTC CASSSSDRYGYTF
TRBJ2-3 TRBV15 few NA TGTGCCACCAGCAGAGGGTCTAGCAGCACAGATACGCAGTATTTT CATSRGSSSTDTQYF
TRBJ2-7 TRBV29-1 NA TRBD1 TGCAGCGTCATACAGGGGGTCTACGAGCAGTACTTC CSVIQGVYEQYF
TRBJ1-5 TRBV6-5 few NA TGTGCCAGCAGTTACTCCACGAGTGAAGATCAGCCCCAGCATTTT CASSYSTSEDQPQHF
TRBJ2-7 TRBV5-1 few NA TGCGCCAGCAGCTTGATCGCGGGCGGCTCCTACGAGCAGTACTTC CASSLIAGGSYEQYF
TRBJ2-1 TRBV7-8 many TRBD2 TGTGCCAGCAACTTGTTACTAGCGGGGGTTTACAATGAGCAGTTCTTC CASNLLLAGVYNEQFF
TRBJ2-1 TRBV6-5 many TRBD2 TGTGCCAGCAGTTACTCGGGACTAGCGGGGGCTAGCTCCTACAATGAGCAGTTCTTC CASSYSGLAGASSYNEQFF
TRBJ2-4 TRBV28 many NA TGTGCCAGCAGTTTATTGGTTGGGGGCTCGGTCAAAAACATTCAGTACTTC CASSLLVGGSVKNIQYF
TRBJ2-5 TRBV7-2 many NA TGTGCCAGCAGCTTAGGGGGGGCGAAGTACGAGACCCAGTACTTC CASSLGGAKYETQYF
TRBJ1-1 TRBV7-9 many NA TGTGCCAGCAGCTTTTATGACAGGAACACTGAAGCTTTCTTT CASSFYDRNTEAFF
TRBJ2-7 TRBV2 NA TRBD1 TGTGCCAGCAGGGAGCCGGGACAGGGGTCCTACGAGCAGTACTTC CASREPGQGSYEQYF
TRBJ2-1 TRBV6-5 many NA TGTGCCAGCAGTTACGGGGGTAGCTCCTACAATGAGCAGTTCTTC CASSYGGSSYNEQFF
TRBJ1-6 TRBV12-3/TRBV12-4 many NA TGTGCCAGCAGTTTAGGGGCCCAACCCCTCCACTTT CASSLGAQPLHF
TRBJ1-1 TRBV7-2 many NA TGTGCCAGCAGCTTTGGGGAGAACACTGAAGCTTTCTTT CASSFGENTEAFF
TRBJ1-2 TRBV7-8 many NA TGTGCCAGCAGCTCGGCCCGACGGTCTGGCTATGGCTACACCTTC CASSSARRSGYGYTF
TRBJ2-2 TRBV9 few TRBD1 TGTGCCAGCAGCGATGGGACAGGGGTTGCCGGGGAGCTGTTTTTT CASSDGTGVAGELFF
TRBJ2-3 TRBV7-6 many TRBD2 TGTGCCAGCAGCTACGCTAGCGGGGGCTTCTTGGATACGCAGTATTTT CASSYASGGFLDTQYF
TRBJ1-5 TRBV4-1 NA NA TGCGCCAGCAGCCCAAGGGAAGAAGGGTCTCAGCCCCAGCATTTT CASSPREEGSQPQHF
TRBJ2-5 TRBV4-3 NA NA TGCGCCAGCAGCCCCGATCGGGGGGCCTGGGGGACCCAGTACTTC CASSPDRGAWGTQYF
TRBJ2-1 TRBV7-3 NA NA TGTGCCAGCAGCCCCTCCCCCGGCGATGAGCAGTTCTTC CASSPSPGDEQFF
TRBJ2-7 TRBV10-3 many NA TGTGCCATCAAATTCGGGATTCAAAATTCCTACGAGCAGTACTTC CAIKFGIQNSYEQYF
TRBJ2-1 TRBV5-8 few NA TGTGCCAGCAGCCGCCAGTGGACAGCCGACAATGAGCAGTTCTTC CASSRQWTADNEQFF
TRBJ2-2 TRBV2 few NA TGTGCCAGCAGAGCACCAGGAACTGCGAACACCGGGGAGCTGTTTTTT CASRAPGTANTGELFF
TRBJ2-1 TRBV7-4 NA NA TGTGCCAGCAGCTTCGACAGAGAGCAGTTCTTC CASSFDREQFF
TRBJ2-7 TRBV7-3 NA NA TGTGCCAGCAGCTTCACCGGGAACGACGAGCAGTACTTC CASSFTGNDEQYF
TRBJ2-3 TRBV27 NA NA TGTGCCAGCAGTTTTGGGAGCTCCACAGATACGCAGTATTTT CASSFGSSTDTQYF
TRBJ2-5 TRBV7-9 NA TRBD2 TGTGCCAGCAGCTTATCGTCGGGGGGTTACCAAGAGACCCAGTACTTC CASSLSSGGYQETQYF
TRBJ2-3 TRBV7-2 many TRBD2 TGTGCCAGCAATCTAGCGGGGGGGTTGGATACGCAGTATTTT CASNLAGGLDTQYF
TRBJ2-5 TRBV10-3 NA TRBD2 TGTGCCATCAGTGCGACCTCGGGACTAGCGGAGACCCAGTACTTC CAISATSGLAETQYF
TRBJ2-7 TRBV7-9 many NA TGTGCCAGCAGCTCACCGACGGCCTCCTACGAGCAGTACTTC CASSSPTASYEQYF
TRBJ1-1 TRBV2 few TRBD1 TGTGCCAGCTCCGGCGGGGACAGGGGAAATTCTGAAGCTTTCTTT CASSGGDRGNSEAFF
TRBJ1-6 TRBV4-3 NA NA TGCGCCAGCAGCCAAGTCTTCTATACTCAGGGAGGACCCCTCCACTTT CASSQVFYTQGGPLHF
TRBJ1-2 TRBV7-9 many TRBD1 TGTGCCAGCAGCTTAGGATGGGGACAGGGGAAGTATGGCTACACCTTC CASSLGWGQGKYGYTF
TRBJ1-1 TRBV29-1 NA NA TGCACCGTTGACCGCGGGAGTGAAGCTTTCTTT CTVDRGSEAFF
TRBJ2-7 TRBV6-5 NA TRBD1 TGTGCCAGCAGATTGACGAGGGGGCCCTACGAGCAGTACTTC CASRLTRGPYEQYF
TRBJ1-2 TRBV6-1 many NA TGTGCCAGCACCCTAGGGGGGGCTGGCTATGGCTACACCTTC CASTLGGAGYGYTF
TRBJ1-2 TRBV3-1 few NA TGTGCCAGCAGCCAAGAGGTACAGGCCTATGGCTACACCTTC CASSQEVQAYGYTF
TRBJ2-1 TRBV20-1 NA NA TGCAGTGCTAGAGATAGGAGGGGAGGCCTCTACAATGAGCAGTTCTTC CSARDRRGGLYNEQFF
TRBJ2-5 TRBV10-3 NA NA TGTGCCATCTTGAGGAGACTAGGAGAGACCCAGTACTTC CAILRRLGETQYF